Sequencing of this T cell receptor (beta chain) was carried out in a study of blood T cell repertoires in COVID-19. Some clones are missing from TCRdb's copy, which holds only in-frame ones; the method was immunoSEQ multiplex PCR. Among some 270,000 clones, roughly 88% were seen once, and the ten largest hold over 3%. The germline CDR1 and CDR2 sequences are LNHDA and SQIVND (reference sequence). This CDR3 has 14 residues. Losses at the gene ends were 4 bases for V and 4 bases for J; bases not matched to a gene: 3. This receptor was obtained from a woman between 35 and 50 years old who had been exposed to COVID-19. The sequenced material came from PBMCs or T cells enriched from blood (not recorded which). The genes are TRBV19 and TRBJ2-7; 11 bases fit TRBD1. The CDR3: CASSTGTGGYEQYF. CDR3 DNA sequence: TGTGCCAGTAGTACCGGGACAGGGGGTTACGAGCAGTACTTC.